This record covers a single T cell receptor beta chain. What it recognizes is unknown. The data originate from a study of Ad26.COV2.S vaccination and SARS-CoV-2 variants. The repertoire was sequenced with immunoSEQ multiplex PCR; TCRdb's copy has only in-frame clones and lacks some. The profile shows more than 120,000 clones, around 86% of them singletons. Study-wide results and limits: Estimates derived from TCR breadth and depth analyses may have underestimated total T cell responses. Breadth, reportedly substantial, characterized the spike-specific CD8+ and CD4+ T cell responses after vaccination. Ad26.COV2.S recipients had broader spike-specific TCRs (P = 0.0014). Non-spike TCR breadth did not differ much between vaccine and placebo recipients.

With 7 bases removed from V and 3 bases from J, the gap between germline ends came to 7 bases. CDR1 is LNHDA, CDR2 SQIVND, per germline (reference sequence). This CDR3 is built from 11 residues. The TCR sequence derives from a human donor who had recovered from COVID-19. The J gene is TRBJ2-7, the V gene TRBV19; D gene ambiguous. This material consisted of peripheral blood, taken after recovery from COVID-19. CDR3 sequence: CASTGGYEQYF. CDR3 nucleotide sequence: TGTGCCAGTACCGGCGGCTACGAGCAGTACTTC.